One sample yielded the 14 T cell receptor beta chains listed below, sequenced in a study of blood T cell repertoires in COVID-19. Assay: immunoSEQ multiplex PCR; the TCRdb copy retains only in-frame clones and omits some. The data contain 150,000 or so clones, 90% of them singletons. Sequencing input: peripheral blood. These receptors were obtained from a man aged 60 to 69 with active or convalescent COVID-19.

V and J are TRBV7-2 and TRBJ2-5; TRBD1 is a possible D gene (6 bases). CDR3 length: 14 residues. V was shortened by 3 bases and J by 2 bases, with 10 bases between the two germline ends. Germline V gives CDR1 SGHTA, CDR2 FQGNSA. CDR3 protein: CASSFGTPQETQYF. CDR3 sequence (DNA): TGTGCCAGCAGCTTCGGGACACCGCAAGAGACCCAGTACTTC.

J is TRBJ2-6 and V is TRBV18; 11 bases align to TRBD1. This CDR3 has 19 amino acids. Germline V gene data show CDR1 as KGHSH and CDR2 as LQKENI. Trimming removed 5 bases from V and 2 bases from J; junction bases left unmatched: 11. DNA of the CDR3: TGTGCCAGCTCATACACTCTAGGACAGGGGGCTGCTGGGGCCAACGTCCTGACTTTC. It encodes CASSYTLGQGAAGANVLTF.

J is TRBJ1-1 and V is TRBV6-5; TRBD1 is a possible D gene (6 bases). Germline V lookup: CDR1 MNHEY, CDR2 SVGAGI. This CDR3 contains 15 residues. The ends were cut back, 5 bases at V and 4 bases at J, with 17 bases in the middle. This chain's CDR3 is CASSQRTVRGTEAFF. As DNA, the CDR3 is TGTGCCAGCAGTCAAAGGACAGTCAGGGGCACTGAAGCTTTCTTT.

V and J are TRBV7-6 and TRBJ2-7; 11 bases align to TRBD2. V lost 1 base, J lost 7 bases, and 3 bases stayed unmatched. CDR3 length equals 14 residues. Looked up from germline, CDR1 is SGHVS and CDR2 is FNYEAQ. Here the CDR3 DNA reads TGTGCCAGCAGCTTAGATGCTAGCGGGGGGGAGCAGTACTTC. It encodes CASSLDASGGEQYF.

The chain links TRBV9 to TRBJ2-1; 9 bases fit TRBD2. The CDR3 is 15 amino acids. CDR1 and CDR2 from the germline V gene are SGDLS and YYNGEE. V lost 0 bases and J lost 4; bases outside the gene matches: 2. The CDR3 bases are TGTGCCAGCAGCGTAGGACTAGCGGAGTACAATGAGCAGTTCTTC. Its translation is CASSVGLAEYNEQFF.

The chain couples TRBV3-1 (or the pseudogene TRBV3-2) to TRBJ1-1; D may be TRBD1 (6 bases). Germline CDR1 and CDR2: LGHDT and YNNKEL (reference sequence). With 0 bases removed from V and 4 bases from J, the gap between germline ends came to 15 bases. The CDR3 covers 16 residues. This CDR3 is CASSQDWQGSGTEAFF. In nucleotides, the CDR3 is TGTGCCAGCAGCCAAGATTGGCAGGGGAGCGGCACTGAAGCTTTCTTT.

The chain is built from TRBV3-1 (or the pseudogene TRBV3-2) and TRBJ2-2; 12 nucleotides agree with TRBD2. The CDR3 sequence is 16 residues long. CDR1 is LGHDT, CDR2 YNNKEL, per germline (reference sequence). J lost 4 bases, V lost 4 bases, and 4 bases had no gene match. CDR3 in amino acids: CASSRGLAGLTGELFF. In nucleotides, the CDR3 is TGTGCCAGCAGCCGAGGACTAGCGGGACTCACCGGGGAGCTGTTTTTT.

This clone was seen once. This chain links TRBV2 with TRBJ1-2; the D gene is possibly TRBD1 (5 bases). The CDR3 is 14 residues long. Germline V gene data show CDR1 as SNHLY and CDR2 as FYNNEI. V lost 2 bases, J lost 7 bases, and 14 bases lay in between. The DNA for the CDR3 is TGTGCCAGCAGTGAATGGGGCAGGGAGGGTGGCTACACCTTC. Residues: CASSEWGREGGYTF. Full variable domain (remainder filled in from reference TRBV2 and TRBJ1-2): EPEVTQTPSHQVTQMGQEVILRCVPISNHLYFYWYRQILGQKVEFLVSFYNNEISEKSEIFDDQFSVERPDGSNFTLKIRSTKLEDSAMYFCASSEWGREGGYTFGSGTRLTVV.

This chain joins TRBV2 and TRBJ1-5; no firm D call. Germline V CDR1 and CDR2: SNHLY, FYNNEI. This CDR3 has 17 residues. Deletions cut 6 bases from V and 3 bases from J, with 21 bases between. CDR3 sequence: CASRRGPGPRDNQPQHF. The CDR3 DNA reads as TGTGCCAGCAGGAGAGGGCCTGGACCAAGGGACAATCAGCCCCAGCATTTT. Complete variable domain (other parts from reference TRBV2 and TRBJ1-5): EPEVTQTPSHQVTQMGQEVILRCVPISNHLYFYWYRQILGQKVEFLVSFYNNEISEKSEIFDDQFSVERPDGSNFTLKIRSTKLEDSAMYFCASRRGPGPRDNQPQHFGDGTRLSIL.

The rearrangement links TRBV4-1 to TRBJ2-7; 9 positions match TRBD1. The junction had 11 bases not matched to a gene; V was cut back by 1 base and J by 4 bases. The CDR3 spans 17 residues. Germline CDR1 and CDR2: MGHRA and YSYEKL. Written as DNA, the CDR3 is TGCGCCAGCAGCCAAGTCAGTTCCGCGACAGGGGGATACGAGCAGTACTTC. Protein: CASSQVSSATGGYEQYF.

For the CDR3, the DNA is TGTGCCAGCAGTGTTAGCAAGAGGAACACAGATACGCAGTATTTT. It specifies CASSVSKRNTDTQYF. This chain uses TRBV2 with TRBJ2-3; D remains unclear. CDR1 is SNHLY and CDR2 is FYNNEI in the germline V gene. Trimming shortened V by 4 bases and J by 2 bases, and 13 bases separated the two germline ends. The CDR3 runs to 15 residues.

The chain links TRBV19 to TRBJ1-1, with 8 positions matching TRBD1. V was pared by 4 bases and J by 7 bases, with 5 bases of the junction left unmatched. This CDR3 contains 13 residues. CDR1 and CDR2 from the germline V gene are LNHDA and SQIVND (reference sequence). The CDR3 sequence is CASSRWDRNEAFF. The CDR3, as DNA: TGTGCCAGTAGTAGATGGGACAGGAATGAAGCTTTCTTT.

This clone came up once. The gene calls are TRBV5-1 and TRBJ2-6; no definite D call. Trimming removed 2 bases from V and 1 base from J, with 13 bases in between. CDR1 is SGHRS, CDR2 YFSETQ, per germline. This CDR3 is 17 amino acids long. CDR3 sequence reads: CASSLEFSGSGANVLTF. DNA of the CDR3: TGCGCCAGCAGCTTAGAGTTTTCAGGTTCTGGGGCCAACGTCCTGACTTTC. The whole variable domain, remainder taken from reference TRBV5-1 and TRBJ2-6, is KAGVTQTPRYLIKTRGQQVTLSCSPISGHRSVSWYQQTPGQGLQFLFEYFSETQRNKGNFPGRFSGRQFSNSRSEMNVSTLELGDSALYLCASSLEFSGSGANVLTFGAGSRLTVL.

This chain joins TRBV5-1 and TRBJ1-6, with D possibly TRBD1 on 5 matching bases. The CDR3 contains 17 residues. V dropped 4 bases and J dropped 9 bases, with 23 bases sitting between them. CDR1 SGHRS and CDR2 YFSETQ come from the germline V gene. This CDR3 is CASSEDWGVNRRSPLHF. CDR3 coding DNA: TGCGCCAGCAGCGAGGACTGGGGGGTCAACCGACGTTCACCCCTCCACTTT.